The 3 T cell receptor beta chains reported below all come from one sample, sequenced in a study of CXCR3-negative and CXCR3-positive naive CD8 T cells. The study, taken as a whole, reports: Hydrophobicity was higher for TRB CDR3s found in CXCR3-positive naive cells than in CXCR3-negative naive cells.

Via 5' RACE with UMI labels, TRB cDNA libraries were prepared. TCRdb re-called the 5' RACE reads; one entry per CDR3 protein, DNA not given. This sample contains tens of thousands of distinct CDR3 sequences. These receptors have no identified antigens. The sample comprised naive CXCR3+ CD8+ T cells from blood. Documented subset: CD45RO-CCR7+CD27+CD95- naive CD8+ T cells expressing CXCR3 (TNR3+). Receptor source: a human donor in good health. Some clones in this sample may be carry-over from other donors' samples.

The chain is built from TRBV29-1 and TRBJ1-1; lacking DNA, the TRBD1 call made by TCRdb goes unchecked. Germline loops: CDR1 SQVTM, CDR2 ANQGSEA. The CDR3 is 14 residues long. CDR3 loop: CSVQPQGRGTEAFF.

This chain uses TRBV11-3 with TRBJ1-1; as DNA is missing, the TRBD1 call by TCRdb cannot be tested. This CDR3 region has 14 residues. Germline-derived CDR1 and CDR2 are SGHNT and YENEEA. CDR3 loop: CASSATGDGTEAFF.

The chain links TRBV10-3 to TRBJ2-5; TCRdb selects TRBD1, and the lack of DNA leaves this call unchecked. The V gene's germline CDR1 is ENHRY and CDR2 SYGVKD. The CDR3 length is 13 residues. The CDR3 protein is CAISDRGLETQYF.